This TCR beta chain was retrieved from a study of regulatory and conventional T cells in RAG deficiency. Genomic DNA came from blood conventional CD4+ T cells gated CD25-low CD127-high. CDR3 size: 15 residues. The V end was cut by 3 bases, the J end by 8 bases, with 17 bases between. The germline V gene encodes CDR1 MNHNS and CDR2 SASEGT. Profiled with immunoSEQ multiplex PCR; TCRdb holds only in-frame clones, not every one. Counted here are about 46,000 clones, about 90% occurring once; the ten biggest clones make up 0.4% to 0.55%. These same records also appear under a second study, on regulatory T cells. That source adds: The PCR used 52 TRBV and 13 TRBJ primers.

Sequencing was carried out using CD4+ effector T cells sorted from blood. This TCR was sampled from a human donor in good health. The V and J genes are TRBV6-1 and TRBJ1-5, with D uncertain. The CDR3 sequence: CASSDSGYGWEPQHF. The CDR3 DNA is TGTGCCAGCAGTGATTCGGGGTACGGTTGGGAGCCCCAGCATTTT.